The clone carrying this TCR beta chain turned up a few times. Sequencing of TCR beta was carried out in blood CD8+ and CD4+ T cells. This specimen comes from a study of CD8 T cells in Susac syndrome. Random hexamers were used to reverse transcribe about 0.45 to 1 ug of RNA. A single record per CDR3 protein comes from TCRdb applying MiXCR to the immunoSEQ multiplex PCR reads. The sample yields over 120,000 distinct CDR3 sequences, more than 85% seen once. This TCR was recovered from a human donor with Susac syndrome. What was sequenced was CD4+ T cells from PBMCs.

Here the CDR3 DNA reads TGTGCCAGCAGTTACTCGGCAGGGCCAATGGATGGCTACACCTTC. Protein product: CASSYSAGPMDGYTF. The rearrangement links TRBV6-5 to TRBJ1-2; D is possibly TRBD1 (5 bases). The CDR3 extends over 15 amino acids. From germline, CDR1 is MNHEY and CDR2 SVGAGI. Deletions cut 0 bases from V and 6 bases from J, with 14 bases between.